These 31 T cell receptor beta chains originate from one sample sequenced in a study of cytomegalovirus exposure and HLA in healthy donors. PCR primers comprised 60 Vbeta and 13 Jbeta primers. Data came from immunoSEQ multiplex PCR; TCRdb stores just in-frame clones and leaves some out. This table holds 150,000 or so clones, roughly 64% found once. Sequenced material: PBMCs. Receptor source: a woman aged 25 to 39 in good health and CMV-seropositive.

The gene calls are TRBV28 and TRBJ1-4, with D possibly matching TRBD1 (6 bases). V lost 2 bases and J lost 5, with 12 bases in between. The CDR3 runs to 15 residues. CDR1 and CDR2 (germline): MDHEN, SYDVKM. The DNA for the CDR3 is TGTGCCAGCAGTTTAGTAACAGGGAGAAATGAAAAACTGTTTTTT. Translating gives CASSLVTGRNEKLFF.

This clone has more than one count but fewer than ten. The chain links TRBV5-6 to TRBJ1-5; D perhaps matches TRBD1 (5 bases). CDR1 SGHDT and CDR2 YYEEEE come from the germline V gene. The CDR3 runs to 13 residues. Deletions cut 4 bases from V and 4 bases from J, with 9 bases between. The CDR3 DNA follows: TGTGCCAGCAGCGGCCGGGGGAATCAGCCCCAGCATTTT. Amino acids: CASSGRGNQPQHF.

A few counts support this clone. The chain links TRBV9 to TRBJ2-2; the match to TRBD1 covers 7 bases. The CDR3 covers 17 residues. J was trimmed by 6 bases and V by 4 bases; bases with no gene match: 15. CDR1 and CDR2 (germline): SGDLS, YYNGEE. The CDR3: CASSPRSTGTSAGELFF. In nucleotides, the CDR3 is TGTGCCAGCAGCCCACGATCGACAGGGACCTCCGCCGGGGAGCTGTTTTTT. Variable domain in full (rest from reference TRBV9 and TRBJ2-2): DSGVTQTPKHLITATGQRVTLRCSPRSGDLSVYWYQQSLDQGLQFLIQYYNGEERAKGNILERFSAQQFPDLHSELNLSSLELGDSALYFCASSPRSTGTSAGELFFGEGSRLTVL.

Only a few counts were recorded for this clone. The genes are TRBV28 and TRBJ1-2; D is uncertain. The length of the CDR3 is 13 residues. V was pared by 2 bases and J by 4 bases, with 8 bases between. CDR1 and CDR2 from the germline V gene are MDHEN and SYDVKM. CDR3 nucleotide sequence: TGTGCCAGCAGTTTAGAGGTACGCTATGGCTACACCTTC. Amino acids: CASSLEVRYGYTF.

The chain links TRBV7-9 to TRBJ2-5; TRBD1 is a possible D gene (6 bases). The DNA end is a closer match to TRBJ2-7, so the J assignment may be wrong. Germline-derived CDR1 and CDR2 are SEHNR and FQNEAQ (reference sequence). The CDR3 is 12 amino acids. For the CDR3, the DNA is TGTGCCAGCCAGGGCAGGGGCCACGAGCAGTACTTC. Protein product: CASQGRGHEQYF.

The genes are TRBV28 and TRBJ2-1; a possible D gene is TRBD1 (6 bases). The germline gives CDR1 MDHEN, CDR2 SYDVKM. The CDR3 runs to 17 residues. V shed 5 bases and J shed 2 bases, with 19 bases lying between them. The CDR3 DNA reads as TGTGCCAGCAGTCCTTTACCGGGAAAGGGGGCCTACAATGAGCAGTTCTTC. This encodes CASSPLPGKGAYNEQFF.

This rearrangement joins TRBV6-5 to TRBJ1-2, with no clear D. V gave up 2 bases and J gave up 10 bases, with 17 bases separating them. Germline V gene sequence: CDR1 MNHEY, CDR2 SVGAGI. This CDR3 region has 14 residues. The DNA for the CDR3 is TGTGCCAGCAGTTACCTCCGGGTCCCCCGCGACTACACCTTC. Residues: CASSYLRVPRDYTF.

The V gene is TRBV23-1, the J gene TRBJ2-5, with TRBD1 identical over 7 bases. TRBV23-1 belongs to the ORF category, with a function that is uncertain. With V trimmed by 9 bases and J by 4 bases, 5 bases remained unmatched. The length of the CDR3 is 12 residues. CDR3: CARARGPETQYF. The CDR3 DNA reads as TGCGCCAGGGCGAGGGGGCCAGAGACCCAGTACTTC.

A few counts support this clone. This sequence joins TRBV29-1 and TRBJ1-3; TRBD1 aligns across 8 bases. Germline loops: CDR1 SQVTM, CDR2 ANQGSEA. J was trimmed by 9 bases and V by 1 base; bases with no gene match: 11. The length of the CDR3 is 15 residues. The chain's CDR3 is CSVEGGTGDYGTIYF. CDR3 bases: TGCAGCGTTGAAGGGGGGACAGGAGATTATGGCACCATATATTTT. Supplemented by reference TRBV29-1 and TRBJ1-3, the full variable domain reads SAVISQKPSRDICQRGTSLTIQCQVDSQVTMMFWYRQQPGQSLTLIATANQGSEATYESGFVIDKFPISRPNLTFSTLTVSNMSPEDSSIYLCSVEGGTGDYGTIYFGEGSWLTVV.

V gene TRBV7-9 combines with J gene TRBJ1-1; D not resolved. Trimming left V 0 bases short and J 3 bases short, with 14 bases between. Germline loops: CDR1 SEHNR, CDR2 FQNEAQ (reference sequence). CDR3 length equals 16 residues. The CDR3 here is CASSLALGRDDTEAFF. The CDR3 coding sequence is TGTGCCAGCAGCTTAGCACTAGGAAGGGATGACACTGAAGCTTTCTTT.

The chain joins TRBV28 to TRBJ1-2, with D possibly being TRBD1 (5 bases). V dropped 3 bases and J dropped 3 bases, with 8 bases sitting between them. Germline loops: CDR1 MDHEN, CDR2 SYDVKM. This CDR3 region has 13 residues. The CDR3 nucleotides read TGTGCCAGCAGTTTCGGGGGAGACTATGGCTACACCTTC. This codes for CASSFGGDYGYTF.

The gene calls are TRBV6-1 and TRBJ1-5; a weak D match, TRBD1 (6 bases). The CDR3 has 12 residues. Trimming pared 6 bases from V and 6 bases from J, leaving 9 bases between. Germline loops: CDR1 MNHNS, CDR2 SASEGT. CDR3 protein: CASREQGQPQHF. CDR3 bases: TGTGCCAGCAGGGAACAGGGTCAGCCCCAGCATTTT.

The chain employs TRBV5-1 and TRBJ2-4; possibly TRBD2 for D (5 bases). V shed 0 bases and J shed 2 bases, with 9 bases lying between them. This CDR3 is built from 15 residues. Germline V gene sequence: CDR1 SGHRS, CDR2 YFSETQ. The CDR3, as DNA: TGCGCCAGCAGCTTGGCACGGGGTTCCAAAAACATTCAGTACTTC. Its protein product is CASSLARGSKNIQYF. Looking up the rest from reference TRBV5-1 and TRBJ2-4 gives the full variable domain: KAGVTQTPRYLIKTRGQQVTLSCSPISGHRSVSWYQQTPGQGLQFLFEYFSETQRNKGNFPGRFSGRQFSNSRSEMNVSTLELGDSALYLCASSLARGSKNIQYFGAGTRLSVL.

This clone was counted between two and nine times. The V and J genes are TRBV5-1 and TRBJ2-4; 9 bases agree with TRBD1. With 4 bases clipped from V and 3 bases from J, the junction kept 8 bases outside the gene matches. CDR1 and CDR2 (germline): SGHRS, YFSETQ. The CDR3 is made up of 16 amino acids. The CDR3, as DNA: TGCGCCAGCAGCCGGGGACAGGGAGGGGACAAAAACATTCAGTACTTC. This sequence encodes CASSRGQGGDKNIQYF. Supplemented by reference TRBV5-1 and TRBJ2-4, the full variable domain reads KAGVTQTPRYLIKTRGQQVTLSCSPISGHRSVSWYQQTPGQGLQFLFEYFSETQRNKGNFPGRFSGRQFSNSRSEMNVSTLELGDSALYLCASSRGQGGDKNIQYFGAGTRLSVL.

J is TRBJ2-7 and V is TRBV29-1; the D gene is possibly TRBD2 (6 bases). The germline V gene encodes CDR1 SQVTM and CDR2 ANQGSEA. V lost 6 bases and J lost 4, with 22 bases in between. CDR3 length equals 15 residues. CDR3 sequence (DNA): TGCAGCGTCGAACCCCACGGATTGGAGGGGTACGAGCAGTACTTC. Protein product: CSVEPHGLEGYEQYF.

This clone was seen more than once but under ten times. The chain combines TRBV6-6 with TRBJ1-2; possibly TRBD1 for D (6 bases). The germline V gene has CDR1 MNHNY and CDR2 SVGAGI (reference sequence). V lost 3 bases, J lost 7 bases, and 21 bases lay in between. The CDR3 runs 16 residues. CDR3 nucleotides: TGTGCCAGCAGTTATTCCAGGGGCCCATATCACAGTGGCTACACCTTC. It encodes CASSYSRGPYHSGYTF.

The V call is TRBV10-3, the J call TRBJ1-5, with D tentatively TRBD1 (5 bases). Germline CDR1 and CDR2: ENHRY and SYGVKD. The CDR3 has 14 residues. With 10 bases removed from V and 1 base from J, the gap between germline ends came to 14 bases. The CDR3 coding sequence is TGTGCCACTCAGGCGGCAGGGAGCAATCAGCCCCAGCATTTT. Translation gives CATQAAGSNQPQHF.

The V and J genes are TRBV29-1 and TRBJ2-3, with 7 bases that match TRBD1. Trimming took 4 bases from V and 5 from J; bases not matched to a gene: 12. Germline CDR1 and CDR2: SQVTM and ANQGSEA. This CDR3 contains 15 residues. The CDR3 is CSVGGLSGGGDTQYF. CDR3 nucleotides: TGCAGCGTTGGCGGGCTCTCAGGGGGTGGAGATACGCAGTATTTT.

J is TRBJ2-5 and V is TRBV27, with 9 positions matching TRBD1. Germline CDR1 is MNHEY and CDR2 is SMNVEV (reference sequence). The length of the CDR3 is 15 residues. V gave up 9 bases and J gave up 2 bases; unmatched junction bases: 10. The CDR3 bases are TGTGCCAGTAGGAGGGTGGACAGGGGACAAGAGACCCAGTACTTC. Translating it yields CASRRVDRGQETQYF.

CDR3 coding DNA: TGTGCCAGCACCAAAGGACAGGGCTATAATTCACCCCTCCACTTT. It is translated as CASTKGQGYNSPLHF. V usage is TRBV2 and J usage is TRBJ1-6; TRBD1 matches 8 bases. The CDR3 sequence is 15 residues long. CDR1 is SNHLY, CDR2 FYNNEI, per germline. V lost 7 bases to trimming and J lost 3 bases; unmatched junction nucleotides: 5.

The chain uses TRBV5-1 and TRBJ1-2, with D uncertain. Germline V gene lookup returns CDR1 SGHRS and CDR2 YFSETQ. Trimming cost V 4 bases and J 5 bases, with 6 bases left between them. This CDR3 spans 11 amino acids. The CDR3 nucleotides are TGCGCCAGCAGCAATCAGTATGGCTACACCTTC. Translation gives CASSNQYGYTF.

The chain uses TRBV28 and TRBJ1-5; D might be TRBD1 (5 bases). CDR1 is MDHEN, CDR2 SYDVKM, per germline. V was cut by 8 bases and J by 0 bases, with 11 bases left in between. The CDR3 sequence is 14 residues long. CDR3 DNA: TGTGCCAGCGAAGGACAATATAGCAATCAGCCCCAGCATTTT. The encoded protein is CASEGQYSNQPQHF.

This clone was found a few times. The chain recombines TRBV6-5 with TRBJ2-3; D is possibly TRBD1 (6 bases). The germline V gene encodes CDR1 MNHEY and CDR2 SVGAGI. This CDR3 comprises 16 residues. Trimming left V 4 bases short and J 2 bases short, with 16 bases between. The CDR3 spells CASSLRPGHHTDTQYF. For the CDR3, the DNA is TGTGCCAGCAGTTTAAGACCGGGACACCACACAGATACGCAGTATTTT.

The J gene is TRBJ1-2, the V gene TRBV7-2; a possible D gene is TRBD1 (6 bases). This CDR3 has 14 amino acids. Germline V gene lookup returns CDR1 SGHTA and CDR2 FQGNSA. V lost 1 base and J 2 bases, leaving 8 bases between the germline ends. As DNA, the CDR3 is TGTGCCAGCAGCTTAGGGGGGCAGAACTATGGCTACACCTTC. It translates to CASSLGGQNYGYTF.

V usage is TRBV5-1 and J usage is TRBJ2-7; a possible D gene is TRBD1 (7 bases). Germline lookup yields CDR1 SGHRS and CDR2 YFSETQ. The CDR3 length is 12 residues. Trimming left V 5 bases short and J 4 bases short, with 10 bases between. The CDR3 is CASRAGGYEQYF. The CDR3 DNA follows: TGCGCCAGCAGGGCAGGGGGGTACGAGCAGTACTTC.

The chain uses TRBV11-3 and TRBJ1-2, with D unresolved. The CDR3 sequence is 13 residues long. CDR1 and CDR2 (germline): SGHNT, YENEEA. Trimming stripped 0 bases from V and 3 bases from J, with 5 bases between. The CDR3 region is CASSLEGHYGYTF. The CDR3 coding sequence is TGTGCCAGCAGCTTAGAGGGCCACTATGGCTACACCTTC.

The rearrangement links TRBV27 to TRBJ1-5, with a tentative D call TRBD1 (6 bases). Germline V gene data show CDR1 as MNHEY and CDR2 as SMNVEV (reference sequence). Between the trimmed V and J ends, which lost 5 bases and 3 bases, there was a span of 8 bases. The CDR3 runs 13 residues. The CDR3 sequence is CASSGQNNQPQHF. The CDR3 bases are TGTGCCAGCAGTGGACAGAACAATCAGCCCCAGCATTTT.

The chain carries TRBV13 and TRBJ2-1, with TRBD1 as a possible D gene (6 bases). The CDR3 has 14 residues. CDR1 and CDR2 (germline): PRHDT, FYEKMQ (reference sequence). The V end lost 3 bases, the J end lost 4 bases, and 10 bases lay between the germline ends. The CDR3 sequence is CASSFGTLYNEQFF. CDR3 nucleotides: TGTGCCAGCAGCTTCGGGACACTATACAATGAGCAGTTCTTC. Filled out from reference TRBV13 and TRBJ2-1, the complete variable domain reads AAGVIQSPRHLIKEKRETATLKCYPIPRHDTVYWYQQGPGQDPQFLISFYEKMQSDKGSIPDRFSAQQFSDYHSELNMSSLELGDSALYFCASSFGTLYNEQFFGPGTRLTVL.

This chain joins TRBV6-5 and TRBJ1-5; unclear D gene. V lost 0 bases, J lost 3 bases, and 9 bases lay in between. Germline CDR1 MNHEY, CDR2 SVGAGI. This CDR3 is built from 15 residues. The CDR3 coding sequence is TGTGCCAGCAGTTACTCGATTCAGTACAATCAGCCCCAGCATTTT. Amino acids: CASSYSIQYNQPQHF.

This clone was counted only a few times. This chain joins TRBV13 and TRBJ1-2; 8 bases match TRBD1. The CDR3 sequence is 14 residues long. J was trimmed by 4 bases and V by 4 bases; bases with no gene match: 5. CDR1 and CDR2 from the germline V gene are PRHDT and FYEKMQ (reference sequence). CDR3 DNA: TGTGCCAGCAGCTCTAGACAGGGGAGCTATGGCTACACCTTC. As protein: CASSSRQGSYGYTF.

The V and J genes are TRBV19 and TRBJ2-1, with TRBD2 as a possible D gene (6 bases). V lost 4 bases and J 5 bases, leaving 21 bases between the germline ends. The CDR3 is 17 amino acids. In germline, CDR1 is LNHDA, CDR2 SQIVND (reference sequence). CDR3 DNA sequence: TGTGCCAGTAGTAGATCGCTCGGGACTGGATCGAACAATGAGCAGTTCTTC. This gives the protein CASSRSLGTGSNNEQFF.